Listed below are T cell receptor beta chains from one sample, sequenced in a study of T cells in Graves' hyperthyroidism and ophthalmopathy. Each CDR3 protein is one row after TCRdb ran MiXCR on the multiplex PCR reads. The sample has 360,000 or so distinct CDR3 sequences, over 15% seen once. The sequenced material came from blood. All receptors derive from a woman aged 18-30 years with Graves' hyperthyroidism. Both conserved end residues are part of each CDR3. The D gene is left open where the match is weak. Rows may omit the clone size; those that give it use once, few, many or a size class.

J: TRBJ2-7; D: TRBD1; V: TRBV6-1; size: many; DNA: TGTGCCAGATTCGGTCTGGGACAGTTCTACGAGCAGTACTTC; CDR3: CARFGLGQFYEQYF
J: TRBJ1-5; D: TRBD1; V: TRBV12-3/TRBV12-4; size: -; DNA: TGTGCCAGCAGTTCAGGATGGACAGGGGGGAATCAGCCCCAGCATTTT; CDR3: CASSSGWTGGNQPQHF
J: TRBJ1-2; D: -; V: TRBV6-1; size: many; DNA: TGTGCCAGCAGCCCCGGACAGCCCCATGGCTACACCTTC; CDR3: CASSPGQPHGYTF
J: TRBJ2-5; D: TRBD2; V: TRBV5-1; size: -; DNA: TGCGCCAGCAGCGGACTAGCGGGAGGGCCGAAGACCCAGTACTTC; CDR3: CASSGLAGGPKTQYF
J: TRBJ1-1; D: -; V: TRBV15; size: many; DNA: TGTGCCACCAGCAGAGATCGTGGGAATTTCAACATGAACACTGAAGCTTTCTTT; CDR3: CATSRDRGNFNMNTEAFF
J: TRBJ2-5; D: TRBD2; V: TRBV5-1; size: many; DNA: TGCGCCAGCAAAATTCTAGGCCTAGCGGGGGCCAACTACCAAGAGACCCAGTACTTC; CDR3: CASKILGLAGANYQETQYF
J: TRBJ1-2; D: -; V: TRBV15; size: many; DNA: TGTGCCACCAGCAGAGATAGGGACCGTAACTATGGCTACACCTTC; CDR3: CATSRDRDRNYGYTF
J: TRBJ1-5; D: TRBD1; V: TRBV6-2/TRBV6-3; size: -; DNA: TGTGCCAGCAGTTACGTGATGGGACAGGGGGTACGGCAGCCCCAGCATTTT; CDR3: CASSYVMGQGVRQPQHF
J: TRBJ1-3; D: -; V: TRBV20-1; size: many; DNA: TGCAGTGCTATCCCGGTTGGTAGCGCGCTTGGAAACACCATATATTTT; CDR3: CSAIPVGSALGNTIYF
J: TRBJ2-2; D: -; V: TRBV14; size: many; DNA: TGTGCCAGCAGCCAATTGGCAGGGCCCGTCACCGGGGAGCTGTTTTTT; CDR3: CASSQLAGPVTGELFF
J: TRBJ1-6; D: -; V: TRBV11-2; size: many; DNA: TGTGCCAGCAGCTTAGCCTCACCCCTCCACTTT; CDR3: CASSLASPLHF
J: TRBJ2-7; D: -; V: TRBV11-1; size: many; DNA: TGTGCCAGCAGTCAAGGGTTTAGTTCCTACGAGCAGTACTTC; CDR3: CASSQGFSSYEQYF
J: TRBJ1-1; D: -; V: TRBV6-2/TRBV6-3; size: many; DNA: TGTGCCAGCAGTTTCTCCTCCATGGGGACTGAAGCTTTCTTT; CDR3: CASSFSSMGTEAFF
J: TRBJ1-6; D: TRBD1; V: TRBV6-5; size: -; DNA: TGTGCCAGCAGTTCCGGGACAGGGGGTTATTCACCCCTCCACTTT; CDR3: CASSSGTGGYSPLHF
J: TRBJ1-1; D: TRBD1; V: TRBV6-2/TRBV6-3; size: few; DNA: TGTGCCAGCAGTCGGGACAGGACTGTGAACACTGAAGCTTTCTTT; CDR3: CASSRDRTVNTEAFF
J: TRBJ2-7; D: -; V: TRBV11-2; size: many; DNA: TGTGCCAGCAGTCTCCCCACCACGCAGCAGTACTTC; CDR3: CASSLPTTQQYF
J: TRBJ2-7; D: -; V: TRBV6-5; size: many; DNA: TGTGCCAGCAGTTACGCGTCCTCCGGGACTCCTATACGGGAGCAGTACTTC; CDR3: CASSYASSGTPIREQYF
J: TRBJ1-1; D: -; V: TRBV7-3; size: many; DNA: TGTGCCAGCAGTCTGTATGAGTACACTGAAGCTTTCTTT; CDR3: CASSLYEYTEAFF
J: TRBJ2-2; D: -; V: TRBV10-3; size: -; DNA: TGTGCCATCAGTGAGTCGAAAAGGGGGACCACCGGGGAGCTGTTTTTT; CDR3: CAISESKRGTTGELFF
J: TRBJ2-2; D: -; V: TRBV6-1; size: many; DNA: TGTGCCAGCACCCGACTAGCGAACACCGGGGAGCTGTTTTTT; CDR3: CASTRLANTGELFF
J: TRBJ2-7; D: TRBD1; V: TRBV20-1; size: many; DNA: TGCAGTGGGCGGGGACAGGTATTCTACGAGCAGTACTTC; CDR3: CSGRGQVFYEQYF
J: TRBJ1-1; D: TRBD1; V: TRBV30; size: many; DNA: TGTGCCTCGGACGGACAGGTGGGGTATGAAGCTTTCTTT; CDR3: CASDGQVGYEAFF
J: TRBJ1-5; D: TRBD1; V: TRBV12-3/TRBV12-4; size: -; DNA: TGTGCCAGCAGTCCGGGACAGGGGGGGGTTTTACCCCAGCATTTT; CDR3: CASSPGQGGVLPQHF
J: TRBJ1-2; D: -; V: TRBV20-1; size: many; DNA: TGCAGTGGTCTATCGCGGAGGGGTTCAGGCTACACCTTC; CDR3: CSGLSRRGSGYTF
J: TRBJ2-2; D: TRBD1; V: TRBV28; size: -; DNA: TGTGTCAGCAGCCCAGGACAGGGGGCCGGGGAGCTGTTTTTT; CDR3: CVSSPGQGAGELFF
J: TRBJ2-7; D: -; V: TRBV27; size: -; DNA: TGTGCCAGCAGTTCTTACCGGGCCTCCAGTCCCTACGAGCAGTACTTC; CDR3: CASSSYRASSPYEQYF
J: TRBJ2-7; D: TRBD1; V: TRBV5-1; size: many; DNA: TGCGCCAGCAGCTTGGGGACAGGGGGAATGAGGGTCGAGGAGCAGTACTTC; CDR3: CASSLGTGGMRVEEQYF
J: TRBJ2-7; D: TRBD1; V: TRBV12-3/TRBV12-4; size: few; DNA: TGTGCCAGCAGGAACAGGGGGGATTACGAGCAGTACTTC; CDR3: CASRNRGDYEQYF
J: TRBJ1-6; D: TRBD1; V: TRBV4-1; size: few; DNA: TGCGCCAGCAGCCAAGAAGGGACAGGGTCCAATTCACCCCTCCACTTT; CDR3: CASSQEGTGSNSPLHF
J: TRBJ2-5; D: TRBD2; V: TRBV6-2/TRBV6-3; size: once; DNA: TGTGCCAGCAGTTACTCAATTCGTCGAGCGGGGGATAGCGTCACCCAGTACTTC; CDR3: CASSYSIRRAGDSVTQYF
J: TRBJ2-7; D: TRBD1; V: TRBV4-1; size: -; DNA: TGCGCCAGCAGCCAAGAAGGATCGGGGACAGGTTCCTACGAGCAGTACTTC; CDR3: CASSQEGSGTGSYEQYF
J: TRBJ2-2; D: TRBD2; V: TRBV14; size: few; DNA: TGTGCCAGCAGCCGAGCTCCCGGACTAGCGGGGGGAGCGAACACCGGGGAGCTGTTTTTT; CDR3: CASSRAPGLAGGANTGELFF
J: TRBJ1-2; D: TRBD1; V: TRBV20-1; size: many; DNA: TGCAGTGCTAGTAGGGGGCTGGACTATGGCTACACCTTC; CDR3: CSASRGLDYGYTF
J: TRBJ1-1; D: -; V: TRBV9; size: many; DNA: TGTGCCAGCAGCGCCTACGGACAAGTGAACACTGAAGCTTTCTTT; CDR3: CASSAYGQVNTEAFF
J: TRBJ1-2; D: -; V: TRBV12-3/TRBV12-4; size: -; DNA: TGTGCCAGCAGTTTATTTGACTCGGTAGGCTACACCTTC; CDR3: CASSLFDSVGYTF
J: TRBJ1-5; D: -; V: TRBV6-1; size: many; DNA: TGTGCCAGCAGCTCTGAGGCTGCTCAGCCCCAGCATTTT; CDR3: CASSSEAAQPQHF
J: TRBJ1-1; D: -; V: TRBV6-5; size: many; DNA: TGTGCCAGCAGCAACCCCCTCGGGGGGGTCAACACTGAAGCTTTCTTT; CDR3: CASSNPLGGVNTEAFF
J: TRBJ1-1; D: TRBD1; V: TRBV7-2; size: many; DNA: TGTGCCAGCAGCTTAGCCTCCCGGGACAGGGAATACTTT; CDR3: CASSLASRDREYF
J: TRBJ2-5; D: -; V: TRBV24-1; size: many; DNA: TGTGCCACCAGTGATTCTCGGACAGCCAAAGAGACCCAGTACTTC; CDR3: CATSDSRTAKETQYF
J: TRBJ2-7; D: TRBD2; V: TRBV28; size: many; DNA: TGTGCCAGCAGTTTAGACGCGGGAGGCGAGCAGTACTTC; CDR3: CASSLDAGGEQYF
J: TRBJ2-2; D: -; V: TRBV6-5; size: few; DNA: TGTGCCAGCAGTTACTCCACCACCGGGGAGCTGTTTTTT; CDR3: CASSYSTTGELFF
J: TRBJ1-1; D: -; V: TRBV7-8; size: many; DNA: TGTGCCAGCACCCCCAGAGAACGCACTGAAGCTTTCTTT; CDR3: CASTPRERTEAFF
J: TRBJ1-2; D: -; V: TRBV15; size: many; DNA: TGTGCCACCAGCAGAGAGATTGGAGGGAGTCCCGGGTATGGCTACACCTTC; CDR3: CATSREIGGSPGYGYTF